This T cell receptor beta chain was sequenced in a study of cytomegalovirus exposure and HLA in healthy donors. Use of 60 Vbeta and 13 Jbeta primers characterized the PCR. The protocol was immunoSEQ multiplex PCR, while the TCRdb copy is restricted to in-frame clones and leaves out a portion. The sample comprises roughly 250,000 clones, around four fifths of which are singletons, and 1.5% to 2.5% rests with the top ten. The V end was cut by 0 bases, the J end by 4 bases, with 7 bases between. Germline V CDR1 and CDR2: SGHRS, YFSETQ. The length of the CDR3 is 13 residues. The V call is TRBV5-1, the J call TRBJ1-2; D unresolved. The material sequenced was PBMCs. This TCR derives from a middle-aged woman in good health and CMV-seropositive. In DNA form, the CDR3 reads TGCGCCAGCAGCTTGGTTGGGCTCTATGGCTACACCTTC. This translates into CASSLVGLYGYTF.